These T cell receptor beta chains were read from a single sample in a study of T cell repertoires in cytomegalovirus infection. TCRdb called the reads again in MiXCR, with one record for every CDR3 protein. The sample has about 160,000 distinct CDR3 sequences; roughly a sixth are singletons. Source material: CD8+ T cells from PBMCs. The source of these receptors is a human donor in good health (CMV status not recorded). Some clones in this sample may be carry-over from other donors' samples. Each CDR3 is given with its conserved first and last residue. D genes are given only for firm matches. The size of a clone is reported for some rows only, either as once, few or many, or as a class for expanded clones.

v_call: TRBV7-8; clone_size: many; d_call: NA; j_call: TRBJ2-7; cdr3_nt: TGTGCCAGCAGCCCTAGGGAATACTCCTACGAGCAGTACTTC; cdr3_aa: CASSPREYSYEQYF
v_call: TRBV20-1; clone_size: many; d_call: TRBD2; j_call: TRBJ2-7; cdr3_nt: TGCAGTGCTCTTGGTAGCGGGAGCTACGAGCAGTACTTC; cdr3_aa: CSALGSGSYEQYF
v_call: TRBV7-9; clone_size: few; d_call: TRBD1; j_call: TRBJ1-1; cdr3_nt: TGTGCCAGCAGTTCGGACCGGGACAGGGAAGCTTTCTTT; cdr3_aa: CASSSDRDREAFF
v_call: TRBV27; clone_size: few; d_call: NA; j_call: TRBJ2-3; cdr3_nt: TGTGCCAGCAGTCGTGGGATAACAGATACGCAGTATTTT; cdr3_aa: CASSRGITDTQYF
v_call: TRBV7-6; clone_size: many; d_call: NA; j_call: TRBJ2-7; cdr3_nt: TGTGCCAGCAGCTTAGCGGAGGACAGAGCCGAGCAGTACTTC; cdr3_aa: CASSLAEDRAEQYF
v_call: TRBV2; clone_size: few; d_call: NA; j_call: TRBJ2-5; cdr3_nt: TGTGCCAGCAGTGAAGGGGCAGCCGGCGAGCGTTGGACCCAGTACTTC; cdr3_aa: CASSEGAAGERWTQYF
v_call: TRBV29-1; clone_size: NA; d_call: TRBD2; j_call: TRBJ2-1; cdr3_nt: TGCAGCGTTGATGTGGGAGGGCCGGGAAATGAGCAGTTCTTC; cdr3_aa: CSVDVGGPGNEQFF
v_call: TRBV6-2/TRBV6-3; clone_size: NA; d_call: NA; j_call: TRBJ2-7; cdr3_nt: TGTGCCAGCAGTTACTCCCGCAGGGGCGGTTATCCACCCTACGAGCAGTACTTC; cdr3_aa: CASSYSRRGGYPPYEQYF
v_call: TRBV7-2; clone_size: few; d_call: NA; j_call: TRBJ2-4; cdr3_nt: TGTGCCAGCAGCTTCCCGGGAGAGGGGAGTATCGCCAAAAACATTCAGTACTTC; cdr3_aa: CASSFPGEGSIAKNIQYF
v_call: TRBV11-2; clone_size: few; d_call: NA; j_call: TRBJ1-3; cdr3_nt: TGTGCCAGCAGGCAGCCATTCTCTGGAAACACCATATATTTT; cdr3_aa: CASRQPFSGNTIYF
v_call: TRBV7-9; clone_size: NA; d_call: TRBD1; j_call: TRBJ1-2; cdr3_nt: TGTGCCAGCATCGGCAGGGGGCCGGATGGCTACACCTTC; cdr3_aa: CASIGRGPDGYTF
v_call: TRBV7-6; clone_size: NA; d_call: TRBD1; j_call: TRBJ1-1; cdr3_nt: TGTGCCAGCAGCCAAGGACAGGGGGCATATATGAACACTGAAGCTTTCTTT; cdr3_aa: CASSQGQGAYMNTEAFF
v_call: TRBV20-1; clone_size: NA; d_call: NA; j_call: TRBJ2-1; cdr3_nt: TGCAGTGCCCCATTGAGTAGCTCCTACAATGAGCAGTTCTTC; cdr3_aa: CSAPLSSSYNEQFF
v_call: TRBV6-6; clone_size: NA; d_call: NA; j_call: TRBJ2-1; cdr3_nt: TGTGCCAGCAGTGGCCGCAGGGCTGACGAGCAGTTCTTC; cdr3_aa: CASSGRRADEQFF
v_call: TRBV20-1; clone_size: NA; d_call: NA; j_call: TRBJ1-2; cdr3_nt: TGCAGTGCTAGAGATCGGGGGGCGAATGGCTACACCTTC; cdr3_aa: CSARDRGANGYTF
v_call: TRBV5-1; clone_size: few; d_call: NA; j_call: TRBJ1-2; cdr3_nt: TGCGCCAGCAGCTTGAGGACGCAAGGCGATGGCTACACCTTC; cdr3_aa: CASSLRTQGDGYTF
v_call: TRBV6-2/TRBV6-3; clone_size: NA; d_call: NA; j_call: TRBJ1-2; cdr3_nt: TGTGCCCGCAAGCCACACACCAGGGACGTGAGATATGGCTACACCTTC; cdr3_aa: CARKPHTRDVRYGYTF
v_call: TRBV19; clone_size: NA; d_call: TRBD2; j_call: TRBJ2-1; cdr3_nt: TGTGCCAGTGACCAGCGGGGGAGAAATGAGCAGTTCTTC; cdr3_aa: CASDQRGRNEQFF
v_call: TRBV7-9; clone_size: once; d_call: TRBD2; j_call: TRBJ2-7; cdr3_nt: TGTGCCAGCAGCTTAACTAGCGGGAGGGGCTCCTACGAGCAGTACTTC; cdr3_aa: CASSLTSGRGSYEQYF
v_call: TRBV2; clone_size: NA; d_call: NA; j_call: TRBJ2-3; cdr3_nt: TGTGCCAGCAGTGAAGGGTATTCACCCGCGGCTACGCAGTATTTT; cdr3_aa: CASSEGYSPAATQYF
v_call: TRBV2; clone_size: NA; d_call: TRBD1; j_call: TRBJ1-5; cdr3_nt: TGTGCCAGCACCAGGGACAGGGATAATCAGCCCCAGCATTTT; cdr3_aa: CASTRDRDNQPQHF
v_call: TRBV12-3/TRBV12-4; clone_size: few; d_call: TRBD1; j_call: TRBJ1-5; cdr3_nt: TGTGCCAGCAGCGACAGGGGCATGGAGCCCCAGCATTTT; cdr3_aa: CASSDRGMEPQHF
v_call: TRBV4-3; clone_size: NA; d_call: NA; j_call: TRBJ2-1; cdr3_nt: TGCGCCAGCAGCCAAGGACAGCGGTTCTACAATGAGCAGTTCTTC; cdr3_aa: CASSQGQRFYNEQFF
v_call: TRBV7-9; clone_size: NA; d_call: TRBD2; j_call: TRBJ2-7; cdr3_nt: TGTGCCAGCAGCGACCCTGGCGGGAGTAATTCCTACGAGCAGTACTTC; cdr3_aa: CASSDPGGSNSYEQYF
v_call: TRBV6-2/TRBV6-3; clone_size: NA; d_call: NA; j_call: TRBJ2-7; cdr3_nt: TGTGCCAGCGGGCAGCACTACGAGCAGTACTTC; cdr3_aa: CASGQHYEQYF
v_call: TRBV4-1; clone_size: few; d_call: TRBD2; j_call: TRBJ2-1; cdr3_nt: TGCGCCAGCAGTTTCAGCGGGGGGGCCTCCTACAATGAGCAGTTCTTC; cdr3_aa: CASSFSGGASYNEQFF